The 3 T cell receptor beta chains presented below share a single source sample, sequenced in a study of T cell changes during pregnancy in multiple sclerosis. The method was immunoSEQ multiplex PCR; TCRdb's version includes in-frame clones alone and lacks a portion of them. Among 75,000 to 100,000 clones, approximately 92% were seen once, and the ten largest hold 2% to 2.5%. The sequences come from peripheral blood, collected after pregnancy. The receptor set was obtained from a female donor with multiple sclerosis, enrolled in a pregnancy study.

The J gene is TRBJ2-7, the V gene TRBV29-1; 10 bases fit TRBD1. CDR3 length equals 13 residues. Germline CDR1 reads SQVTM; CDR2 reads ANQGSEA. V gave up 6 bases and J gave up 6 bases; unmatched junction bases: 8. The CDR3 nucleotides read TGCAGCGTGGAACGGGACAGGGGCCTCGAGCAGTACTTC. Protein: CSVERDRGLEQYF.

This CDR3 reads CASSPPYNEQFF. CDR3 nucleotides: TGTGCCAGCTCCCCTCCCTACAATGAGCAGTTCTTC. This rearrangement joins TRBV18 to TRBJ2-1, with D uncertain. This CDR3 spans 12 amino acids. CDR1 is KGHSH and CDR2 is LQKENI in the germline V gene. V was shortened by 6 bases and J by 2 bases, with 5 bases between the two germline ends.

This rearrangement joins TRBV4-2 to TRBJ2-1; D is unresolved. Germline CDR1 and CDR2: LGHNA and YNFKEQ. V was shortened by 0 bases and J by 6 bases, with 9 bases between the two germline ends. This CDR3 is built from 14 residues. The CDR3 spells CASSQDLARNEQFF. CDR3 DNA sequence: TGTGCCAGCAGCCAAGATTTGGCACGCAATGAGCAGTTCTTC.